Listed below are T cell receptor beta chains from one sample, sequenced in a study of T cell responses to AZD1222 COVID-19 vaccine. TCRdb's copy holds only in-frame clones and misses some; the assay was immunoSEQ multiplex PCR. The sample lists 130,000 to 150,000 clones, roughly 91% seen once, with 1.5% to 2% in the top ten. The material sequenced was peripheral blood, taken on day 0 of AZD1222 vaccination. These receptor sequences come from an adult in good health. Both conserved end residues are part of each CDR3.

V gene: TRBV6-5
CDR3 protein: CASSLLGGETQYF

V gene: TRBV7-9
CDR3 protein: CASSSGTLVEKTQYF

V gene: TRBV19
CDR3 protein: CASSTLRDNSGNTIYF

V gene: TRBV27
CDR3 protein: CASSLGGQTRNSPLHF

V gene: TRBV19
CDR3 protein: CASSRLAFLNEQFF

V gene: TRBV7-2
CDR3 protein: CAANASPNTGELFF

V gene: TRBV28
CDR3 protein: CASSSDRGRVYGYTF

V gene: TRBV5-1
CDR3 protein: CASSFGSGTGGSEAFF

V gene: TRBV7-9
CDR3 protein: CASSLLGQGRDEQFF

V gene: TRBV12-3/TRBV12-4
CDR3 protein: CASRRGSGNTIYF

V gene: TRBV5-1
CDR3 protein: CASSSEGSGELFF

V gene: TRBV13
CDR3 protein: CASSLGHGYTF

V gene: TRBV19
CDR3 protein: CASSILSSKQGSYEQYF

V gene: TRBV3-1/TRBV3-2
CDR3 protein: CASSQGLAGVSTEQYF

V gene: TRBV24-1
CDR3 protein: CATSDPSGYGTGELFF

V gene: TRBV11-1
CDR3 protein: CASSLAGVGANVLTF

V gene: TRBV10-2
CDR3 protein: CASSESYGVTGAYSNQPQHF

V gene: TRBV19
CDR3 protein: CASRDPSNNYGYTF

V gene: TRBV5-1
CDR3 protein: CASRLSVQGVDGSGELFF